This entry lists 32 T cell receptor beta chains sequenced from one sample in a study of regulatory T cells in long-lasting Graves disease (dated by TCRdb to about 2021). Receptors were amplified or captured by multiplex PCR. Instrument on record: Illumina HiSeq 4000. To build TCR beta libraries, CDR3 regions were amplified by Arm-PCR using iRepertoire HTBI primers. TCRdb reprocessed the public reads (quality trimming at Q25 with fastp, clone calling with MiXCR) and kept in-frame beta chains. Identical CDR3 proteins give one entry, which carries the most common genes and DNA. This sample has 400,000 to 500,000 distinct CDR3 sequences in its table, and 13% to 15% of those were observed once. The ten biggest clones cover around a sixth of the sample. The sample's time point label is to be understood as: newly diagnosed GD, antithyroid drugs for less than 3 months. For both TCR sequencing and RNA sequencing, RNA was extracted from PBMCs in TRIzol.

The same data also went into a second study, on T cells in Graves' hyperthyroidism and ophthalmopathy.

Specimen: peripheral blood mononuclear cells (PBMCs), collected at new diagnosis, from a patient treated with antithyroid drugs. The receptors here all came from a woman between 50 and 59 years old with Graves disease. Donor details come from another sample of the same person, matched by shared clones.

This clonotype was counted a few times. The chain joins TRBV10-1 to TRBJ2-3; D perhaps matches TRBD2 (5 bases). The CDR3 covers 14 residues. Germline-derived CDR1 and CDR2 are WNHNN and SYGVQD (reference sequence). Here the CDR3 DNA reads TGCGCAGCCGAACGATGTCGGGACACAGATACGCAGTATTTT. Translation: CAAERCRDTDTQYF.

The J gene is TRBJ2-3, the V gene TRBV11-2; possibly TRBD1 or TRBD2 for D (5 bases each). The germline CDR1 and CDR2 sequences are SGHAT and FQNNGV. The CDR3 covers 15 residues. Trimming took off 2 bases at V and 2 bases at J, with 11 bases between the two ends. CDR3 coding DNA: TGTGCCAGCAGCTTAACCGGGACGTTCACAGATACGCAGTATTTT. Amino acids: CASSLTGTFTDTQYF.

This clonotype came up many times. V usage is TRBV5-1 and J usage is TRBJ2-3; D might be TRBD2 (6 bases). Deletions cut 1 base from V and 4 bases from J, with 16 bases between. The germline V gene has CDR1 SGHRS and CDR2 YFSETQ. This CDR3 spans 16 amino acids. DNA of the CDR3: TGCGCCAGCAGCTTGAACCGACGGGAGAGAGCAGATACGCAGTATTTT. This gives the protein CASSLNRRERADTQYF.

The chain employs TRBV28 and TRBJ1-5; unclear D gene. The CDR3 sequence is 14 residues long. Per germline, CDR1 MDHEN and CDR2 SYDVKM. Trimming pared 4 bases from V and 5 bases from J, leaving 12 bases between. The chain's CDR3 is CASSSGGQDQPQHF. The CDR3 bases are TGTGCCAGCAGTTCGGGAGGGCAGGATCAGCCCCAGCATTTT.

This clonotype was picked up many times. This chain uses TRBV28 with TRBJ2-1; TRBD2 matches 10 bases. This CDR3 region has 17 residues. V was clipped by 3 bases and J by 10 bases; unmatched bases: 15. From germline, CDR1 is MDHEN and CDR2 SYDVKM. This CDR3 reads CASSLGGLAGVVREQFF. CDR3 nucleotides: TGTGCCAGCAGTTTGGGGGGGCTAGCGGGAGTAGTTAGGGAGCAGTTCTTC.

This rearrangement joins TRBV19 to TRBJ1-2; 10 bases line up with TRBD1. Germline-derived CDR1 and CDR2 are LNHDA and SQIVND (reference sequence). With 6 bases clipped from V and 4 bases from J, the junction kept 8 bases outside the gene matches. This CDR3 is built from 15 residues. DNA for the CDR3: TGTGCCAGTAGGCCGGGACAGGGGTTTATCTATGGCTACACCTTC. Translated: CASRPGQGFIYGYTF. Full variable domain (remainder filled in from reference TRBV19 and TRBJ1-2): DGGITQSPKYLFRKEGQNVTLSCEQNLNHDAMYWYRQDPGQGLRLIYYSQIVNDFQKGDIAEGYSVSREKKESFPLTVTSAQKNPTAFYLCASRPGQGFIYGYTFGSGTRLTVV.

This rearrangement joins TRBV5-4 to TRBJ2-1, with 16 bases lining up with TRBD2. V gave up 0 bases and J gave up 8 bases; unmatched junction bases: 8. The CDR3 has 18 amino acids. Germline V gene data show CDR1 as SGHNT and CDR2 as YYREEE (reference sequence). CDR3 in DNA: TGTGCCAGCAGCTTGGGCGGGACTAGCGGGAGGGCCTCCTATGAGCAGTTCTTC. It yields the protein CASSLGGTSGRASYEQFF.

On this clonotype itself: Since a much larger clone is just one base distant, this may be a read error. The chain uses TRBV28 and TRBJ2-7; weak D call: TRBD1 (5 bases). This CDR3 spans 11 amino acids. CDR1 is MDHEN, CDR2 SYDVKM, per germline. Trimming took 10 bases from V and 3 from J, leaving 10 bases between them. The CDR3 nucleotides read TGTGCCAACAGGAGCAGCTACGAGCAGTACTTC. Encoded protein: CANRSSYEQYF. The entire variable domain, with the rest obtained from reference TRBV28 and TRBJ2-7, is as follows: DVKVTQSSRYLVKRTGEKVFLECVQDMDHENMFWYRQDPGLGLRLIYFSYDVKMKEKGDIPEGYSVSREKKERFSLILESASTNQTSMYLCANRSSYEQYFGPGTRLTVT.

V usage is TRBV7-2 and J usage is TRBJ2-2, with 9 bases matching TRBD2. This CDR3 contains 16 residues. V lost 3 bases, J lost 6 bases, and 8 bases stayed unmatched. Germline V gene lookup returns CDR1 SGHTA and CDR2 FQGNSA. CDR3 region: CASSFLGAGGSGELFF. The CDR3 DNA reads as TGTGCCAGCAGCTTTCTTGGGGCGGGAGGGTCCGGGGAGCTGTTTTTT.

This clonotype was picked up many times. CDR3 region: CASSYWGSGRARGETQYF. The CDR3 region has the DNA TGTGCCAGCAGCTACTGGGGTAGCGGGAGGGCTCGAGGGGAGACCCAGTACTTC. The chain links TRBV7-2 to TRBJ2-5; 11 positions agree with TRBD2. Germline V gives CDR1 SGHTA, CDR2 FQGNSA. CDR3 length: 18 residues. V was pared by 4 bases and J by 5 bases, with 15 bases of the junction left unmatched.

In this sample, this clonotype turned up a few times. The gene calls are TRBV2 and TRBJ1-4; D gene unclear. Trimming took 2 bases from V and 0 from J, leaving 19 bases between them. Germline CDR1 reads SNHLY; CDR2 reads FYNNEI. The CDR3 consists of 19 residues. The chain's CDR3 is CASSEPLVGRTATNEKLFF. The CDR3 DNA reads TGTGCCAGCAGTGAACCCCTGGTCGGACGGACTGCAACTAATGAAAAACTGTTTTTT. The entire variable domain, with the rest obtained from reference TRBV2 and TRBJ1-4, is as follows: EPEVTQTPSHQVTQMGQEVILRCVPISNHLYFYWYRQILGQKVEFLVSFYNNEISEKSEIFDDQFSVERPDGSNFTLKIRSTKLEDSAMYFCASSEPLVGRTATNEKLFFGSGTQLSVL.

This clonotype was detected ten times or more. The chain employs TRBV2 and TRBJ1-1; D unresolved. The germline V and J ends were trimmed by 7 bases and 0 bases, with 9 bases remaining between them. The germline V gene has CDR1 SNHLY and CDR2 FYNNEI. This CDR3 has 13 residues. The CDR3 DNA reads as TGTGCCAGCACTAAGGATGTGAACACTGAAGCTTTCTTT. This translates into CASTKDVNTEAFF.

This clonotype was recorded at least ten times. The chain recombines TRBV28 with TRBJ1-5; 8 nucleotides match TRBD1. Germline CDR1 and CDR2: MDHEN and SYDVKM. The ends lost 8 bases at V and 0 bases at J; junction bases unmatched: 18. CDR3 length: 19 residues. The CDR3 DNA sequence: TGTGCCAGCGAGGGCCCTACAGGGGGGATTACTTATAGCAATCAGCCCCAGCATTTT. Translating gives CASEGPTGGITYSNQPQHF.

The CDR3 DNA follows: TGTGCCAGCATGGTGGGGCCTTCGGGGGAGACCCAGTACTTC. It yields the protein CASMVGPSGETQYF. The V call is TRBV5-8, the J call TRBJ2-5, with D perhaps TRBD1 or TRBD2 (5 bases each). V was pared by 6 bases and J by 5 bases, with 17 bases between. Germline V gene lookup returns CDR1 SGHTS and CDR2 YDEGEE. This CDR3 is built from 14 residues.

There are many counts of this clonotype. The J gene is TRBJ1-3, the V gene TRBV28; 8 positions match TRBD1. This CDR3 region has 13 residues. Trimming took 2 bases from V and 10 from J; bases not matched to a gene: 4. Germline V gene data show CDR1 as MDHEN and CDR2 as SYDVKM. This chain's CDR3 is CASSLRTGYTIYF. DNA for the CDR3: TGTGCCAGCAGTTTACGGACAGGGTATACCATATATTTT.

V is TRBV25-1 and J is TRBJ2-1; perhaps TRBD2 as D (5 bases). The CDR3 is 15 residues long. Germline V gene lookup returns CDR1 MGHDK and CDR2 SYGVNS. Trimming removed 2 bases at V and 4 bases at J, with 12 bases between. The CDR3 spells CASSELGVIYNEQFF. The DNA of the CDR3 is TGTGCCAGCAGTGAACTGGGAGTGATTTACAATGAGCAGTTCTTC.

This clonotype was recorded many times. V gene TRBV28 combines with J gene TRBJ2-2; no firm D call. This CDR3 is 15 amino acids long. V lost 2 bases and J lost 0, with 7 bases in between. CDR1 and CDR2 (germline): MDHEN, SYDVKM. As DNA, the CDR3 is TGTGCCAGCAGTTTACTATACGCGAACACCGGGGAGCTGTTTTTT. Translation gives CASSLLYANTGELFF.

This clonotype was detected only a few times. The rearrangement uses TRBV27 and TRBJ2-2; no clear D. Germline lookup yields CDR1 MNHEY and CDR2 SMNVEV (reference sequence). V dropped 5 bases and J dropped 7 bases, with 5 bases sitting between them. The CDR3 has 11 amino acids. The CDR3 DNA sequence: TGTGCCAGCAGTATGAACGGGGAGCTGTTTTTT. This sequence encodes CASSMNGELFF.

This chain uses TRBV13 with TRBJ2-7, with D unresolved. The CDR3 covers 17 residues. Between the trimmed V and J ends, which lost 0 bases and 0 bases, there was a span of 15 bases. Germline CDR1 is PRHDT and CDR2 is FYEKMQ (reference sequence). CDR3 sequence: CASSLGPNGQISYEQYF. The CDR3 coding sequence is TGTGCCAGCAGCTTAGGCCCGAACGGGCAAATCTCCTACGAGCAGTACTTC.

This clonotype has a handful of counts. This chain connects TRBV7-9 to TRBJ1-3, with D possibly matching TRBD1 (6 bases). The CDR3 is 15 residues long. The germline V and J ends were trimmed by 5 bases and 0 bases, with 11 bases remaining between them. Germline V gene data show CDR1 as SEHNR and CDR2 as FQNEAQ (reference sequence). The CDR3 DNA sequence: TGTGCCAGCAGCGTGACAGGTTTCTCTGGAAACACCATATATTTT. Amino acid sequence: CASSVTGFSGNTIYF.

This clonotype showed up just a few times. The chain employs TRBV20-1 and TRBJ2-5; no clear D gene. The ends were cut back, 2 bases at V and 2 bases at J, with 12 bases in the middle. The CDR3 runs 14 residues. Germline CDR1 reads DFQATT; CDR2 reads SNEGSKA (reference sequence). As DNA, the CDR3 is TGCAGTGCTAGAATAAATTTGGCGCAAGAGACCCAGTACTTC. Translation: CSARINLAQETQYF.

This clonotype was seen repeatedly, ten times or more. The chain couples TRBV28 to TRBJ2-3; D is perhaps TRBD1 or TRBD2 (7 bases each). This CDR3 is built from 16 residues. V lost 1 base and J lost 2, with 13 bases in between. Germline values: CDR1 MDHEN, CDR2 SYDVKM. CDR3 amino acids: CASSLLQGGFTDTQYF. In DNA, the CDR3 is TGTGCCAGCAGTTTATTGCAGGGGGGGTTCACAGATACGCAGTATTTT.

This clonotype was recorded many times. The genes are TRBV28 and TRBJ2-1; TRBD2 agrees at 9 bases. The CDR3 contains 24 residues. CDR1 and CDR2 from the germline V gene are MDHEN and SYDVKM. The junction had 32 bases not matched to a gene; V was cut back by 4 bases and J by 4 bases. CDR3 loop: CASSWGIGTSLNSTALPVYNEQFF. The CDR3 coding sequence is TGTGCCAGCAGTTGGGGGATCGGGACTAGCCTAAACTCTACCGCTCTACCCGTTTACAATGAGCAGTTCTTC.

Many counts were recorded for this clonotype. V gene TRBV27 combines with J gene TRBJ2-1; weak D call: TRBD2 (6 bases). The CDR3 consists of 18 residues. V was pared by 5 bases and J by 10 bases, with 30 bases between. Germline loops: CDR1 MNHEY, CDR2 SMNVEV (reference sequence). CDR3 protein: CASSPPRWAGVGGGEQFF. CDR3 DNA: TGTGCCAGCAGTCCCCCAAGGTGGGCTGGCGTGGGGGGTGGCGAGCAGTTCTTC.

In its sample, this clonotype was seen many times. The CDR3 region has the DNA TGCAGTGCTCCCCTGGAGTTGGAGACCCAGTACTTC. Its protein product is CSAPLELETQYF. The chain carries TRBV20-1 and TRBJ2-5; D is unresolved. V was cut by 5 bases and J by 5 bases, with 12 bases left in between. Germline lookup yields CDR1 DFQATT and CDR2 SNEGSKA (reference sequence). This CDR3 is 12 amino acids long.

This clonotype has a count of ten or more. V gene TRBV12-3 or TRBV12-4 combines with J gene TRBJ2-7; TRBD2 matches at 9 bases. This CDR3 region has 15 residues. V lost 2 bases and J lost 7; bases outside the gene matches: 9. The CDR3 is CASSLTAGGPEEQYF. The CDR3 coding sequence is TGTGCCAGCAGTTTAACGGCGGGAGGGCCTGAAGAGCAGTACTTC.

This sequence joins TRBV5-1 and TRBJ1-4; TRBD1 matches 9 bases. Trimming at V came to 3 bases and at J to 7 bases, leaving 4 bases not matched to a gene. CDR3 length equals 14 residues. The germline V gene encodes CDR1 SGHRS and CDR2 YFSETQ. CDR3: CASSWGQGSEKLFF. The CDR3 nucleotides read TGCGCCAGCAGCTGGGGACAGGGCTCTGAAAAACTGTTTTTT.

This clonotype was seen at least ten times. This chain links TRBV18 with TRBJ2-7; the D gene is possibly TRBD2 (5 bases). Trimming stripped 0 bases from V and 5 bases from J, with 8 bases between. The germline V gene has CDR1 KGHSH and CDR2 LQKENI. This CDR3 spans 13 amino acids. The CDR3 sequence is CASSPPVRDEQYF. The CDR3 DNA is TGTGCCAGCTCACCACCCGTGAGGGACGAGCAGTACTTC.

This clonotype appeared many times. In nucleotides, the CDR3 is TGTGCCAGCAGCTTCCCGGGGGGAGAAGAGACCCAGTACTTC. Its translation is CASSFPGGEETQYF. V gene TRBV7-9 combines with J gene TRBJ2-5; 7 bases align to TRBD2. Germline V CDR1 and CDR2: SEHNR, FQNEAQ (reference sequence). The CDR3 is made up of 14 amino acids. Germline trimming cut 3 bases from V and 3 bases from J; bases unmatched to any gene: 4.

This clonotype was seen only once. The rearrangement uses TRBV10-3 and TRBJ2-2, with 7 bases lining up with TRBD2. Germline lookup yields CDR1 ENHRY and CDR2 SYGVKD. This CDR3 is 13 amino acids long. After removal of 8 bases from V and 0 bases from J, the junction contained 0 bases not matched to a gene. As DNA, the CDR3 is TGTGCCATCGGGACTACGAACACCGGGGAGCTGTTTTTT. It translates to CAIGTTNTGELFF.

This clonotype was seen many times. This chain connects TRBV6-1 to TRBJ2-5, with 7 bases fitting TRBD2. This CDR3 spans 15 amino acids. J lost 3 bases, V lost 6 bases, and 10 bases had no gene match. The V gene's germline CDR1 is MNHNS and CDR2 SASEGT. The CDR3 loop reads CASRRAGTTKETQYF. In nucleotides, the CDR3 is TGTGCCAGCAGACGAGCGGGAACAACCAAAGAGACCCAGTACTTC.

This clonotype occurred many times. The rearrangement uses TRBV12-3 or TRBV12-4 and TRBJ1-1; D gene uncertain. This CDR3 contains 13 residues. V was trimmed by 0 bases and J by 5 bases, leaving 7 bases between them. DNA of the CDR3: TGTGCCAGCAGTTTAGCGAGGAGTACTGAAGCTTTCTTT. Translating it yields CASSLARSTEAFF.